The clone carrying this T cell receptor (beta chain) was seen a handful of times. As yet, its antigen is unknown. The sample comes from a study of blood T cells in healthy people across ages. Study background: Template switching recovered approximately one barcoded beta molecule for every two T cells. The study's findings and limits: Per million T cells, TCR beta diversity dropped roughly linearly as age increased.

Collection of about 9.4 milliliters of peripheral blood was performed for each donor. Alongside a J-beta primer mix, a sample-barcoded 5' primer served in a second PCR lasting roughly 6 to 11 cycles. Each cDNA molecule carried a tag from a template-switch adaptor that contained 12 random nucleotides. TCRdb processed the 5' RACE reads anew with MiXCR; each CDR3 protein has one entry. Of approximately 770,000 distinct CDR3 sequences in the sample, over 45% were seen once. With 8 bases clipped from V and 5 bases from J, the junction kept 5 bases outside the gene matches. There are 12 residues in the CDR3. CDR1 and CDR2 from the germline V gene are SNHLY and FYNNEI.

The TCR was taken from a man aged 30 to 45 in good health. This sequence joins TRBV2 and TRBJ1-2; 7 bases are a match to TRBD1. The material sequenced was blood. DNA for the CDR3: TGTGCCAGCGGGGGGACAGCATATGGCTACACCTTC. As protein: CASGGTAYGYTF.